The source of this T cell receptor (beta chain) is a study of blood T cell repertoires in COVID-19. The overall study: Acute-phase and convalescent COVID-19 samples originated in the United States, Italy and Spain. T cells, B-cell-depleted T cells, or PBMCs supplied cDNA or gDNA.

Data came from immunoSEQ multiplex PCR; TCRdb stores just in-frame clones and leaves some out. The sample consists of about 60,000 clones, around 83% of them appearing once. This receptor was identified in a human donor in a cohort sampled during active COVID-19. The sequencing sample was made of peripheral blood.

In DNA, the CDR3 is TGTGCCAGCAGTTACTCAGGGAGTTCTAACTATGGCTACACCTTC. Residues: CASSYSGSSNYGYTF. The rearrangement joins TRBV6-5 to TRBJ1-2; D uncertain. Germline V gives CDR1 MNHEY, CDR2 SVGAGI. Between the trimmed V and J ends, which lost 0 bases and 0 bases, there was a span of 8 bases. The CDR3 sequence is 15 residues long.